Below are 28 T cell receptor beta chains sequenced from a single sample in a study of T cell responses to AZD1222 COVID-19 vaccine. Assay used: immunoSEQ multiplex PCR; TCRdb lists only in-frame clones, some missing. The sample lists about 96,000 clones; roughly nine tenths were seen once. Here the sequenced sample was peripheral blood, taken on day 0 of AZD1222 vaccination. The receptors were sampled from an adult in good health.

The chain employs TRBV19 and TRBJ2-5; no reliable D call. Per the germline V gene, CDR1 is LNHDA and CDR2 is SQIVND (reference sequence). The CDR3 has 13 residues. With 3 bases removed from V and 2 bases from J, the gap between germline ends came to 7 bases. CDR3 in amino acids: CASSMDRQETQYF. The CDR3 nucleotides are TGTGCCAGTAGTATGGACCGTCAAGAGACCCAGTACTTC.

This chain links TRBV11-3 with TRBJ2-1; no clear D. The CDR3 is 13 residues long. In germline, CDR1 is SGHNT, CDR2 YENEEA. Trimming left V 0 bases short and J 4 bases short, with 4 bases between. Here the CDR3 reads CASSLESYNEQFF. The CDR3, as DNA: TGTGCCAGCAGCTTAGAGTCGTACAATGAGCAGTTCTTC.

The chain combines TRBV6-5 with TRBJ1-1, with D unresolved. The V gene lost 7 bases and the J gene lost 1 base, with 10 bases spanning the gap. Germline V gene sequence: CDR1 MNHEY, CDR2 SVGAGI. This CDR3 comprises 13 residues. The CDR3 loop reads CASKAFTNTEAFF. The CDR3 DNA follows: TGTGCCAGCAAGGCTTTCACGAACACTGAAGCTTTCTTT.

The chain recombines TRBV5-1 with TRBJ2-5; D could derive from TRBD1 or TRBD2 (5 bases each). Germline CDR1 SGHRS, CDR2 YFSETQ. V lost 4 bases, J lost 7 bases, and 14 bases lay in between. This CDR3 is 13 amino acids long. The CDR3: CASSAGTRGTQYF. The DNA for the CDR3 is TGCGCCAGCAGCGCCGGGACGCGCGGGACCCAGTACTTC.

The rearrangement links TRBV19 to TRBJ1-1; possible D gene TRBD1, 6 bases. Trimming removed 6 bases at V and 5 bases at J, with 22 bases between. CDR1 is LNHDA, CDR2 SQIVND, per germline (reference sequence). There are 16 residues in the CDR3. The CDR3 region is CASSLGARLLGTEAFF. The CDR3 nucleotides read TGTGCCAGTAGCCTGGGGGCACGATTACTGGGGACTGAAGCTTTCTTT.

This clone occurred once. V gene TRBV13 combines with J gene TRBJ1-4; D is unresolved. The V end lost 0 bases, the J end lost 8 bases, and 4 bases lay between the germline ends. This CDR3 comprises 12 residues. CDR1 is PRHDT, CDR2 FYEKMQ, per germline (reference sequence). CDR3 bases: TGTGCCAGCAGCTTAGGCGGAGAAAAACTGTTTTTT. It specifies CASSLGGEKLFF.

The rearrangement uses TRBV7-2 and TRBJ1-6; no firm D call. The V gene's germline CDR1 is SGHTA and CDR2 FQGNSA. Trimming shortened V by 5 bases and J by 2 bases, and 10 bases separated the two germline ends. This CDR3 comprises 15 residues. The DNA for the CDR3 is TGTGCCAGCAGCCAGAACAGTCCCTATAATTCACCCCTCCACTTT. Encoded protein: CASSQNSPYNSPLHF.

The rearrangement joins TRBV27 to TRBJ1-2; D perhaps matches TRBD1 (5 bases). Trimming stripped 2 bases from V and 4 bases from J, with 14 bases between. CDR3 size: 15 residues. Germline-derived CDR1 and CDR2 are MNHEY and SMNVEV (reference sequence). CDR3 loop: CASSLEGTKTYGYTF. The CDR3 coding sequence is TGTGCCAGCAGTTTAGAGGGGACTAAGACCTATGGCTACACCTTC.

The chain couples TRBV27 to TRBJ1-1, with D hard to call. The CDR3 is made up of 15 amino acids. V was clipped by 0 bases and J by 1 base, with 9 bases between them. From germline, CDR1 is MNHEY and CDR2 SMNVEV (reference sequence). The CDR3 here is CASSLSQTGNTEAFF. DNA of the CDR3: TGTGCCAGCAGTTTATCCCAGACGGGGAACACTGAAGCTTTCTTT.

This chain links TRBV9 with TRBJ1-5; the match to TRBD1 covers 7 bases. CDR1 is SGDLS and CDR2 is YYNGEE in the germline V gene. The length of the CDR3 is 20 residues. Unmatched junction bases numbered 17, after V lost 2 bases and J lost 0 bases. The CDR3 reads CASSVIRGPHSLNSNQPQHF. The DNA of the CDR3 is TGTGCCAGCAGCGTGATAAGGGGGCCCCACTCTCTTAATAGCAATCAGCCCCAGCATTTT.

The chain is built from TRBV6-6 and TRBJ2-6; TRBD1 agrees at 7 bases. The V and J ends lost 5 bases and 4 bases, in that order; junction bases with no gene match: 14. Germline CDR1 reads MNHNY; CDR2 reads SVGAGI (reference sequence). This CDR3 has 18 residues. The CDR3 sequence: CASSPDLGGSGGANVLTF. CDR3 bases: TGTGCCAGCAGTCCTGACCTAGGGGGCTCAGGGGGGGCCAACGTCCTGACTTTC.

The chain links TRBV5-1 to TRBJ1-2; TRBD1 aligns across 11 bases. Germline V lookup: CDR1 SGHRS, CDR2 YFSETQ. Germline trimming cut 4 bases from V and 7 bases from J; bases unmatched to any gene: 15. This CDR3 spans 17 amino acids. As DNA, the CDR3 is TGCGCCAGCAGCCAGACCTTCGCTGGGACAGGGGGTGTTGGCTACACCTTC. It yields the protein CASSQTFAGTGGVGYTF.

CDR3 loop: CASSPSGQGVTPNQPQHF. Here the CDR3 DNA reads TGTGCCAGCAGTCCATCGGGACAGGGGGTTACCCCTAATCAGCCCCAGCATTTT. The J gene is TRBJ1-5, the V gene TRBV6-6; 11 positions match TRBD1. V lost 5 bases and J lost 4; bases outside the gene matches: 13. The germline V gene encodes CDR1 MNHNY and CDR2 SVGAGI (reference sequence). The CDR3 length is 18 residues.

The chain combines TRBV10-3 with TRBJ2-2; 7 bases agree with TRBD1. The V and J ends lost 6 bases and 6 bases, in that order; junction bases with no gene match: 10. Per germline, CDR1 ENHRY and CDR2 SYGVKD. The CDR3 extends over 15 amino acids. CDR3 coding DNA: TGTGCCATCAGCCGGTCGACAGGGTTCTCCGGGGAGCTGTTTTTT. It encodes CAISRSTGFSGELFF.

The rearrangement joins TRBV7-8 to TRBJ2-1; 10 bases map to TRBD1. Per the germline V gene, CDR1 is SGHVS and CDR2 is FQNEAQ. The J segment lost 15 bases and the V segment lost 5 bases, leaving 13 bases of the junction unmatched. This CDR3 comprises 14 residues. DNA of the CDR3: TGTGCCAGCAGCATCAGACAGGGGGCGCGAATCGGGTTCTTC. Translation gives CASSIRQGARIGFF. The whole variable domain, remainder taken from reference TRBV7-8 and TRBJ2-1, is GAGVSQSPRYKVAKRGQDVALRCDPISGHVSLFWYQQALGQGPEFLTYFQNEAQLDKSGLPSDRFFAERPEGSVSTLKIQRTQQEDSAVYLCASSIRQGARIGFFGPGTRLTVL.

This chain joins TRBV29-1 and TRBJ2-1, with 9 bases lining up with TRBD2. CDR1 and CDR2 from the germline V gene are SQVTM and ANQGSEA. The CDR3 spans 15 residues. The V gene end was trimmed by 7 bases and the J gene end by 5 bases; junction bases not matched to a gene: 12. CDR3 sequence reads: CSAPRGSGGDNEQFF. CDR3 coding DNA: TGCAGCGCCCCACGGGGTAGCGGGGGAGACAATGAGCAGTTCTTC.

The chain combines TRBV9 with TRBJ1-3; 7 bases are shared with TRBD1. J lost 2 bases, V lost 4 bases, and 12 bases had no gene match. CDR3 length: 17 amino acids. Germline CDR1 is SGDLS and CDR2 is YYNGEE. CDR3 sequence reads: CASSLHSSTGTGNTIYF. In nucleotides, the CDR3 is TGTGCCAGCAGCTTACACTCCTCGACAGGGACTGGAAACACCATATATTTT. Variable domain in full (rest from reference TRBV9 and TRBJ1-3): DSGVTQTPKHLITATGQRVTLRCSPRSGDLSVYWYQQSLDQGLQFLIQYYNGEERAKGNILERFSAQQFPDLHSELNLSSLELGDSALYFCASSLHSSTGTGNTIYFGEGSWLTVV.

This clone was picked up one time. J is TRBJ1-2 and V is TRBV28; D is possibly TRBD1 (6 bases). The V end was cut by 7 bases, the J end by 0 bases, with 15 bases between. CDR3 size: 15 residues. The germline CDR1 and CDR2 sequences are MDHEN and SYDVKM. DNA of the CDR3: TGTGCCAGCAACCTCAGGGGTCCAGCTAACTATGGCTACACCTTC. Residues: CASNLRGPANYGYTF.

The chain carries TRBV7-3 and TRBJ1-1; possible D gene TRBD1, 5 bases. Trimming left V 1 base short and J 4 bases short, with 10 bases between. This CDR3 contains 14 residues. CDR1 and CDR2 from the germline V gene are SGHTA and FQGTGA. Here the CDR3 DNA reads TGTGCCAGCAGCTTAAGGGGGGGACTCACTGAAGCTTTCTTT. Protein product: CASSLRGGLTEAFF.

The V gene is TRBV13, the J gene TRBJ1-1; D uncertain. This CDR3 has 12 amino acids. V lost 1 base, J lost 7 bases, and 7 bases lay in between. Looked up from germline, CDR1 is PRHDT and CDR2 is FYEKMQ (reference sequence). The CDR3 here is CASSLVGVEAFF. CDR3 DNA: TGTGCCAGCAGCTTAGTCGGCGTTGAAGCTTTCTTT.

This clone has only a few counts. The CDR3 region has the DNA TGCGCCAGCAGCAGAGGGCCCAGCGATACGCAGTATTTT. Translated, it gives CASSRGPSDTQYF. This chain joins TRBV5-1 and TRBJ2-3, with D possibly being TRBD2 (5 bases). The CDR3 runs 13 residues. Trimming took off 4 bases at V and 6 bases at J, with 12 bases between the two ends. Germline V CDR1 and CDR2: SGHRS, YFSETQ.

This clone was recorded only once. The chain recombines TRBV2 with TRBJ1-2; 9 bases fit TRBD1. J gave up 8 bases and V 7 bases, and 5 bases lay outside the gene matches. Per the germline V gene, CDR1 is SNHLY and CDR2 is FYNNEI. The CDR3 extends over 12 amino acids. For the CDR3, the DNA is TGTGCCAGCAACCGGGACAGGGTGGGCTACACCTTC. Protein sequence: CASNRDRVGYTF.

The V call is TRBV30, the J call TRBJ1-1, with unresolved D. The CDR3 sequence is 13 residues long. Germline V gene data show CDR1 as GTSNPN and CDR2 as SVGIG (reference sequence). Trimming took off 4 bases at V and 3 bases at J, with 12 bases between the two ends. This chain's CDR3 is CAWTIAWDTEAFF. The CDR3 DNA sequence: TGTGCCTGGACAATTGCGTGGGACACTGAAGCTTTCTTT.

CDR3 loop: CASSVRQGAGYTF. The CDR3 DNA reads TGTGCCAGCAGTGTTAGACAGGGGGCTGGCTACACCTTC. The chain joins TRBV2 to TRBJ1-2, with 10 nucleotides matching TRBD1. The ends lost 4 bases at V and 7 bases at J; junction bases unmatched: 3. Per the germline V gene, CDR1 is SNHLY and CDR2 is FYNNEI. CDR3 length: 13 residues.

V is TRBV4-1 and J is TRBJ1-1, with D tentatively TRBD1 (6 bases). CDR3 length equals 14 residues. Looked up from germline, CDR1 is MGHRA and CDR2 is YSYEKL. Trimming shortened V by 1 base and J by 6 bases, and 12 bases separated the two germline ends. Here the CDR3 reads CASSQVETGPEAFF. DNA of the CDR3: TGCGCCAGCAGCCAAGTTGAGACAGGTCCTGAAGCTTTCTTT.

The chain links TRBV6-6 to TRBJ2-7, with D hard to call. Trimming shortened V by 0 bases and J by 3 bases, and 12 bases separated the two germline ends. CDR3 length: 15 amino acids. Germline V gives CDR1 MNHNY, CDR2 SVGAGI (reference sequence). CDR3 protein: CASSYSRSGGYEQYF. The CDR3 DNA sequence: TGTGCCAGCAGTTACTCGAGATCGGGCGGCTACGAGCAGTACTTC.

V and J are TRBV10-2 and TRBJ1-1; tentative D call: TRBD1 (5 bases). The CDR3 consists of 13 residues. The germline V gene has CDR1 WSHSY and CDR2 SAAADI. Trimming shortened V by 8 bases and J by 5 bases, and 15 bases separated the two germline ends. The CDR3 protein is CASGAGRGTEAFF. CDR3 nucleotides: TGCGCCAGCGGGGCAGGGCGGGGTACTGAAGCTTTCTTT.

J is TRBJ1-2 and V is TRBV5-1; D might be TRBD1 (5 bases). V dropped 0 bases and J dropped 7 bases, with 13 bases sitting between them. Germline V gene data show CDR1 as SGHRS and CDR2 as YFSETQ. CDR3 length: 14 residues. The CDR3 DNA is TGCGCCAGCAGCTTGGAAGCAGGTGGGGGTGGCTACACCTTC. Its protein is CASSLEAGGGGYTF.